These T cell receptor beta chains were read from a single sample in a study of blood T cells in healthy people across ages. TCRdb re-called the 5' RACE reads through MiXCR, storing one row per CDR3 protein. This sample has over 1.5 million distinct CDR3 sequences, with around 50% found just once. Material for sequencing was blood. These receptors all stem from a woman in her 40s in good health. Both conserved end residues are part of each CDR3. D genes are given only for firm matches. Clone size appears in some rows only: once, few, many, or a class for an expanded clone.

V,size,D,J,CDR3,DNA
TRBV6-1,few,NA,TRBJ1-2,CASRREVWTPDKNYGYTF,TGTGCCAGCAGACGCGAAGTTTGGACCCCTGATAAAAACTATGGCTACACCTTC
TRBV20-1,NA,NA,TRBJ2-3,CSAGGGVTQYF,TGCAGTGCCGGGGGCGGGGTTACGCAGTATTTT
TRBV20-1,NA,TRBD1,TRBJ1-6,CSAPGQGSGNSPLHF,TGCAGTGCTCCGGGACAGGGGTCGGGCAATTCACCCCTCCACTTT
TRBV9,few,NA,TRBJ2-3,CASSVAPRSTDTQYF,TGTGCCAGCAGCGTAGCACCTCGGAGTACAGATACGCAGTATTTT
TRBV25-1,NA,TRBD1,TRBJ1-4,CASSEPRTGSEKLFF,TGTGCCAGCAGTGAACCCCGGACAGGATCCGAAAAACTGTTTTTT
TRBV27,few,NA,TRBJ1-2,CASSPPSGGYTF,TGTGCCAGCAGTCCCCCGAGCGGCGGCTACACCTTC
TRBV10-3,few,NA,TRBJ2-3,CAISEGGRGDTQYF,TGTGCCATCAGTGAAGGTGGGCGGGGAGATACGCAGTATTTT
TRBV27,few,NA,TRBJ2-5,CASSILGQETQYF,TGTGCCAGCAGTATCCTAGGCCAAGAGACCCAGTACTTC
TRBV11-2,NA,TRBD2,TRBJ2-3,CASSLVGLGTSGRTDTQYF,TGTGCCAGCAGCTTAGTGGGATTAGGGACTAGCGGACGCACAGATACACAGTATTTT
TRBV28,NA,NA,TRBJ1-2,CVSSPRDIYGYTF,TGTGTCAGCAGCCCCCGGGATATCTATGGCTACACCTTC
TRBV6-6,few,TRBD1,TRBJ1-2,CASKRDSSSNYGYTF,TGTGCCAGCAAAAGGGACAGCTCCTCTAACTATGGCTACACCTTC
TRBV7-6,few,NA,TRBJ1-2,CASSPQRGDYGYTF,TGTGCCAGCAGCCCACAGCGTGGGGACTATGGCTACACCTTC
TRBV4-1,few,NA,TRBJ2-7,CASSQGGGSEFDYYEQYF,TGCGCCAGCAGCCAAGGAGGAGGGTCGGAATTTGACTACTACGAGCAGTACTTC
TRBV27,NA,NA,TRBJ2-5,CASRAFPLRQETQYF,TGTGCCAGCAGGGCCTTCCCACTACGCCAAGAGACCCAGTACTTC
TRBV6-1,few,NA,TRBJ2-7,CASSEPEANEQYF,TGTGCCAGCAGTGAACCCGAGGCCAACGAGCAGTACTTC
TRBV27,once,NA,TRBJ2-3,CASTPGHRTDTQYF,TGTGCCAGCACTCCGGGTCACCGCACAGATACGCAGTATTTT
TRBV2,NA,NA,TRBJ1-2,CASSDRTGGSNPPYGYTF,TGTGCCAGCAGTGATAGGACGGGGGGCTCCAACCCCCCCTATGGCTACACCTTC